This T cell receptor (beta chain) derives from a study of shared clonotypes between healthy human individuals. Points from the study as a whole: Clonotype sharing among donors was thought likely to change with sequencing depth.

In the case of this clone: Its matching antigen is unknown.

For each subset, genomic DNA was distributed in equal portions over several immunoSEQ plates. The table came from immunoSEQ multiplex PCR; TCRdb's copy has only in-frame clones and leaves some out. Of around 500,000 clones listed, roughly 85% are singletons. Sequenced input: PBMCs. The sequence came from a middle-aged woman in good health. Some clones in this sample may be carry-over from other donors' samples.

CDR3 sequence: CASSISEVRYGYTF. The CDR3 DNA reads as TGTGCCAGTAGCATCTCCGAGGTTCGCTATGGCTACACCTTC. The V and J genes are TRBV19 and TRBJ1-2; D unresolved. This CDR3 comprises 14 residues. Trimming left V 6 bases short and J 4 bases short, with 15 bases between. The germline V gene encodes CDR1 LNHDA and CDR2 SQIVND (reference sequence).